Given below is one T cell receptor (beta chain) in context. The data originate from a study of blood T cell repertoires in COVID-19. Overall study context: The United States, Italy and Spain supplied acute and convalescent COVID-19 samples. T cells, B-cell-depleted T cells, or PBMCs supplied cDNA or gDNA.

Germline V gives CDR1 LNHDA, CDR2 SQIVND (reference sequence). The V and J ends lost 3 bases and 8 bases respectively, with 23 bases between them. The CDR3 is made up of 17 amino acids. In the original analysis: Cell counts per sample came from amplifying reference gene primers. The table came from immunoSEQ multiplex PCR; TCRdb's copy has only in-frame clones and leaves some out. D and trimming were read from the DNA, whereas the V and J calls and clone size are those reported in that table. The table has approximately 150,000 clones, around 84% seen once. The chain joins TRBV19 to TRBJ2-1; possibly TRBD2 for D (6 bases). Material: peripheral blood. The receptor was isolated from a man in his forties with acute or convalescent COVID-19. The CDR3 sequence is CASSIRRGIPSEDEQFF. The CDR3 DNA reads TGTGCCAGTAGTATTCGGCGGGGAATACCCTCCGAAGATGAGCAGTTCTTC.